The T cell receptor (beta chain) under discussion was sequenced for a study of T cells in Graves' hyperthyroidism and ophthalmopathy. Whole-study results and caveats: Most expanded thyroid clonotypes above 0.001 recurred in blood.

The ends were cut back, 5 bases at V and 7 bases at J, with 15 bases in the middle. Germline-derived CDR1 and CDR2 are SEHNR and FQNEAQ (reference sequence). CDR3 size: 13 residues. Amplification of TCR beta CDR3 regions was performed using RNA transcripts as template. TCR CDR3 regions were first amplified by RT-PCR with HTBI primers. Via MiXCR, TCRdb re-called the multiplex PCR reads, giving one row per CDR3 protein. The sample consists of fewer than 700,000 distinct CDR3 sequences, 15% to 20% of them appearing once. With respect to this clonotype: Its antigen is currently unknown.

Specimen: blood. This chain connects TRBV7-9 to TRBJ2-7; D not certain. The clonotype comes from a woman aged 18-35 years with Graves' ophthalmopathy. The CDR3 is CASSPSRVEEQYF. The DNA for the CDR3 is TGTGCCAGCAGCCCCAGTAGGGTGGAAGAGCAGTACTTC.